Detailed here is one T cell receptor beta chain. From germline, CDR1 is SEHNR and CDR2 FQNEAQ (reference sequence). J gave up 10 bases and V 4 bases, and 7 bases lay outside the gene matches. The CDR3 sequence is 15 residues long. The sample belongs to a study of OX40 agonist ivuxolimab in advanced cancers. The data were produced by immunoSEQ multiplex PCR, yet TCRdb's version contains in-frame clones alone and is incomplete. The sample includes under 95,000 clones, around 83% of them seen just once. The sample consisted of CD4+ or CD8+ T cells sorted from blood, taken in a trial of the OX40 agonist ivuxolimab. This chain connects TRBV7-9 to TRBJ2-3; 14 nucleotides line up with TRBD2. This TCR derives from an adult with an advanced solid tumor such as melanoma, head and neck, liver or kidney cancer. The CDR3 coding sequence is TGTGCCAGCAGCTCGGGACTAGCGGGAGAAACTGCGCAGTATTTT. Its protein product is CASSSGLAGETAQYF. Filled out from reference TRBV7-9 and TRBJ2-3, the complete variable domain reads DTGVSQNPRHKITKRGQNVTFRCDPISEHNRLYWYRQTLGQGPEFLTYFQNEAQLEKSRLLSDRFSAERPKGSFSTLEIQRTEQGDSAMYLCASSSGLAGETAQYFGPGTRLTVL.